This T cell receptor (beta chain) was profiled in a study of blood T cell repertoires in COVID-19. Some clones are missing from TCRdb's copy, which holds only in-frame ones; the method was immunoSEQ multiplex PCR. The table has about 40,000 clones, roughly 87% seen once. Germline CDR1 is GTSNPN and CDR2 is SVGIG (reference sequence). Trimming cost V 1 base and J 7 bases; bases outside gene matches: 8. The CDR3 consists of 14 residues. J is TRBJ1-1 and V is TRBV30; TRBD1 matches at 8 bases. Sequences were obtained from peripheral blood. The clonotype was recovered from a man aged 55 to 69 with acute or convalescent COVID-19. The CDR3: CAWSDGAGGIEAFF. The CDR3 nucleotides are TGTGCCTGGAGTGATGGGGCAGGGGGCATTGAAGCTTTCTTT.